One and the same sample provided the 5 T cell receptor beta chains below, sequenced in a study of blood T cells in healthy people across ages. For the second PCR, which ran for about 6 to 11 cycles, a sample-barcoded 5' primer and a J-beta primer mix were used. MiXCR, applied by TCRdb to the 5' RACE reads, yields one record per CDR3 protein. Of 1.5 million or so distinct CDR3 sequences detected, approximately 42% appear once; the ten largest clones hold about 4%. The sample taken for sequencing was blood. These TCRs come from a woman aged 18-29 years in good health.

The rearrangement joins TRBV19 to TRBJ1-2; 8 bases are shared with TRBD1. Germline trimming cut 5 bases from V and 2 bases from J; bases unmatched to any gene: 7. The germline gives CDR1 LNHDA, CDR2 SQIVND (reference sequence). The CDR3 spans 15 residues. CDR3 amino acids: CASSYHGQGNYGYTF. The CDR3 DNA follows: TGTGCCAGTAGTTACCACGGACAGGGCAACTATGGCTACACCTTC.

This clonotype appeared a few times. This chain links TRBV6-5 with TRBJ2-5, with a tentative D call TRBD1 (6 bases). The CDR3 consists of 15 residues. Trimming removed 8 bases at V and 1 base at J, with 17 bases between. Germline V gene lookup returns CDR1 MNHEY and CDR2 SVGAGI. The CDR3 spells CASYFRRGPQETQYF. For the CDR3, the DNA is TGTGCCAGCTATTTTCGCAGGGGCCCCCAAGAGACCCAGTACTTC.

Only a few counts were recorded for this clonotype. V and J are TRBV29-1 and TRBJ2-7, with D perhaps matching TRBD1 (5 bases). The CDR3 runs to 11 residues. Trimming removed 8 bases from V and 6 bases from J, with 14 bases in between. Germline V lookup: CDR1 SQVTM, CDR2 ANQGSEA. Here the CDR3 reads CSLQTGIEQYF. DNA for the CDR3: TGCAGCCTACAAACAGGAATCGAGCAGTACTTC.

This rearrangement joins TRBV6-2 or TRBV6-3 to TRBJ2-7, with TRBD1 matching over 9 bases. Germline V gene data show CDR1 as MNHEY and CDR2 as SVGEGT. The CDR3 contains 14 residues. V lost 4 bases, J lost 5 bases, and 6 bases stayed unmatched. The DNA for the CDR3 is TGTGCCAGCAGTTGGGACAGGGCTTCCCACGAGCAGTACTTC. Translation gives CASSWDRASHEQYF.

The chain couples TRBV7-9 to TRBJ2-5, with TRBD1 matching over 7 bases. TRBJ2-7 explains the end of the DNA better; the J call may be wrong. The CDR3 is made up of 15 amino acids. CDR1 and CDR2 (germline): SEHNR, FQNEAQ (reference sequence). The CDR3 coding sequence is TGTGCCAGCAGCCCCCGACAGGGTAAGGCCTACGAGCAGTACTTC. Translating gives CASSPRQGKAYEQYF.